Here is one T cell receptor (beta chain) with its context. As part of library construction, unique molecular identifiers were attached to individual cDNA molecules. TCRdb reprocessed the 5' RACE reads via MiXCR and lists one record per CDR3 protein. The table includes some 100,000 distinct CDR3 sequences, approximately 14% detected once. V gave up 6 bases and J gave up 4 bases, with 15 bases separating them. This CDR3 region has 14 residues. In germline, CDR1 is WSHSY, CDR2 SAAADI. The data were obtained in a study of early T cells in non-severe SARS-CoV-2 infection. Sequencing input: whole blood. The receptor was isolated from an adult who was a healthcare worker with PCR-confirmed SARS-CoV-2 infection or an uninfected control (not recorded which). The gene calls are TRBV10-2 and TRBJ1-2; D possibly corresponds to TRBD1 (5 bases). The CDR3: CASRDRDGPYGYTF. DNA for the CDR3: TGCGCCAGCAGGGACCGGGACGGACCCTATGGCTACACCTTC.